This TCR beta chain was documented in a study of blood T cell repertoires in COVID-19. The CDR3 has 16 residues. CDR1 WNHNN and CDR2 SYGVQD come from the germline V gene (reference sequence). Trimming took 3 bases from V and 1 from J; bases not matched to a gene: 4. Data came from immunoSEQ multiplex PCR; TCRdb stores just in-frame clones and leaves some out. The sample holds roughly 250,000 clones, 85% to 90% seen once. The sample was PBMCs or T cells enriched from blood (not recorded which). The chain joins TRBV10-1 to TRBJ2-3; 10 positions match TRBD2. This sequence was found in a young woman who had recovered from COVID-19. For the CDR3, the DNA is TGCGCCAGCAGTGAAGGCCTAGCGGGGGGCACAGATACGCAGTATTTT. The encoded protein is CASSEGLAGGTDTQYF.